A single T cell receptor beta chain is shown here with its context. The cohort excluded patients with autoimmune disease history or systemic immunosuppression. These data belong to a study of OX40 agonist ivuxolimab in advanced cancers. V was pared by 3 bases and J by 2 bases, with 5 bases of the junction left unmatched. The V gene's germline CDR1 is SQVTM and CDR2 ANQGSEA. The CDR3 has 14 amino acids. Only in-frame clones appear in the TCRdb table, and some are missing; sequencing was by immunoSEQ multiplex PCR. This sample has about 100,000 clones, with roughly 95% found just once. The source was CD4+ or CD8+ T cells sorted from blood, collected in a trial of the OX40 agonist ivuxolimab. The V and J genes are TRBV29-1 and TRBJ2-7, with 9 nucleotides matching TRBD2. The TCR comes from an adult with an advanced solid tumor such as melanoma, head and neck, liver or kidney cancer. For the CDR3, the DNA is TGCAGCGTTGACGGCGGGAGGGCCACCTACGAGCAGTACTTC. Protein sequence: CSVDGGRATYEQYF.